A selection of T cell receptor beta chains follows, all from one sample in a study of T cell responses to AZD1222 COVID-19 vaccine. The protocol was immunoSEQ multiplex PCR, while the TCRdb copy is restricted to in-frame clones and leaves out a portion. The sample includes 140,000 to 150,000 clones, over 75% of them seen just once. Source: peripheral blood, taken on day 0 of AZD1222 vaccination. The receptors come from an adult in good health. Each CDR3 is given with its conserved first and last residue. The D gene is left open where the match is weak. Expanded clones get a size class; other rows say once, few or many, or leave the size out.

D gene,J gene,CDR3 length,V gene,clone size,CDR3 protein,CDR3 DNA
NA,TRBJ2-5,14,TRBV5-5,NA,CASSLGAFQETQYF,TGTGCCAGCAGCTTGGGGGCGTTCCAAGAGACCCAGTACTTC
NA,TRBJ2-7,15,TRBV4-2,NA,CASSQATGDRYEQYF,TGTGCCAGCAGCCAAGCGACGGGGGACCGGTACGAGCAGTACTTC
TRBD1,TRBJ1-2,14,TRBV4-2,NA,CASSPGTGLDGYTF,TGTGCCAGCAGCCCAGGGACAGGGTTAGATGGCTACACCTTC
NA,TRBJ2-1,16,TRBV27,NA,CASSITPPEQGGEQFF,TGTGCCAGCAGTATCACCCCCCCGGAGCAGGGCGGTGAGCAGTTCTTC
TRBD1,TRBJ1-2,13,TRBV5-8,NA,CASRTGRGYGYTF,TGTGCCAGCAGGACAGGGCGAGGCTATGGCTACACCTTC
TRBD2,TRBJ2-7,12,TRBV18,NA,CASSLTSVEQYF,TGTGCCAGCTCGTTGACTAGCGTCGAGCAGTACTTC
NA,TRBJ1-2,15,TRBV9,NA,CASSGETPGNYGYTF,TGTGCCAGCAGCGGGGAAACCCCAGGCAACTATGGCTACACCTTC
TRBD1,TRBJ2-7,15,TRBV5-4,NA,CASSLGTGPSYEQYF,TGTGCCAGCAGCTTGGGGACAGGTCCCTCCTACGAGCAGTACTTC
NA,TRBJ1-5,14,TRBV2,NA,CASSAESGHQPQHF,TGTGCCAGCAGTGCCGAGTCAGGGCATCAGCCCCAGCATTTT
NA,TRBJ1-5,16,TRBV6-6,NA,CASSYLGRDSNQPQHF,TGTGCCAGCAGTTACCTGGGCCGAGATAGCAATCAGCCCCAGCATTTT
TRBD2,TRBJ2-7,15,TRBV27,NA,CASSYYSGSSYEQYF,TGTGCCAGCAGTTACTATAGCGGGAGCTCCTACGAGCAGTACTTC
TRBD2,TRBJ2-1,17,TRBV3-1/TRBV3-2,NA,CASSQAGGLAGVNEQFF,TGTGCCAGCAGCCAAGCCGGGGGACTAGCGGGGGTCAATGAGCAGTTCTTC
NA,TRBJ1-5,15,TRBV3-1/TRBV3-2,NA,CASSQDQGLNQPQHF,TGTGCCAGCAGCCAAGATCAGGGCCTCAATCAGCCCCAGCATTTT
TRBD1,TRBJ1-1,13,TRBV5-5,NA,CASITTGGAEAFF,TGTGCCAGCATCACGACAGGGGGAGCTGAAGCTTTCTTT
NA,TRBJ1-3,15,TRBV28,NA,CASSPTGSKGDTIYF,TGTGCCAGCTCCCCCACGGGAAGCAAAGGGGACACCATATATTTT
TRBD2,TRBJ2-3,14,TRBV29-1,NA,CSVDLAGGGDTQYF,TGCAGCGTTGACTTAGCGGGGGGCGGAGATACGCAGTATTTT
NA,TRBJ1-2,11,TRBV20-1,NA,CSASDNRGYTF,TGCAGTGCTAGCGACAACCGGGGCTACACCTTC
TRBD2,TRBJ2-3,19,TRBV18,NA,CASSPIQDTLAGGGDTQYF,TGTGCCAGCTCACCAATCCAGGATACTCTAGCGGGAGGTGGAGATACGCAGTATTTT
NA,TRBJ1-3,13,TRBV3-1/TRBV3-2,NA,CASSEGGGNTIYF,TGTGCCAGCAGCGAAGGGGGAGGAAACACCATATATTTT
NA,TRBJ1-2,16,TRBV4-1,once,CASSLFQESPNYGYTF,TGCGCCAGCAGCCTTTTTCAGGAATCTCCTAACTATGGCTACACCTTC
TRBD1,TRBJ1-6,17,TRBV18,once,CASSPRTGEGANSPLHF,TGTGCCAGCTCACCACGGACAGGGGAAGGGGCAAATTCACCCCTCCACTTT
NA,TRBJ2-7,14,TRBV5-1,NA,CASSFGSSGDEQYF,TGCGCCAGCAGCTTCGGTTCCTCTGGTGACGAGCAGTACTTC
NA,TRBJ1-1,15,TRBV6-6,NA,CASSYSNRLNTEAFF,TGTGCCAGCAGTTACTCGAACAGGTTGAACACTGAAGCTTTCTTT
NA,TRBJ2-1,14,TRBV12-5,few,CASGLSPPANEQFF,TGTGCTAGTGGTTTGAGCCCTCCCGCCAATGAGCAGTTCTTC
TRBD1,TRBJ1-2,13,TRBV19,NA,CASRQGAGYGYTF,TGTGCCAGCCGACAGGGGGCAGGGTATGGCTACACCTTC
NA,TRBJ2-1,14,TRBV10-2,NA,CASSESKTYNEQFF,TGCGCCAGCAGTGAAAGTAAAACCTACAATGAGCAGTTCTTC
NA,TRBJ1-1,14,TRBV6-4,NA,CASSLNGEGTEAFF,TGTGCCAGCAGCCTAAACGGGGAAGGCACTGAAGCTTTCTTT
TRBD1,TRBJ1-5,15,TRBV7-2,NA,CASSLEGQGNQPQHF,TGTGCCAGCAGCTTAGAGGGACAGGGCAATCAGCCCCAGCATTTT
TRBD2,TRBJ2-1,15,TRBV7-2,once,CASSVFAGGGNEQFF,TGTGCCAGCAGCGTCTTTGCGGGAGGTGGAAATGAGCAGTTCTTC
TRBD2,TRBJ2-3,16,TRBV5-6,NA,CASSFFGTSLTDTQYF,TGTGCCAGCAGCTTCTTTGGGACTAGCCTCACAGATACGCAGTATTTT
NA,TRBJ2-7,14,TRBV27,NA,CASSLGWGLDEQYF,TGTGCCAGCAGCCTCGGGTGGGGTCTGGACGAGCAGTACTTC
TRBD2,TRBJ2-1,13,TRBV18,NA,CASSLGLNNEQFF,TGTGCCAGCTCCCTGGGACTAAACAATGAGCAGTTCTTC
NA,TRBJ1-5,13,TRBV7-9,NA,CASSPRGGQPQHF,TGTGCCAGCTCCCCCAGGGGAGGGCAGCCCCAGCATTTT
NA,TRBJ2-1,18,TRBV27,NA,CASSSHLVGSWAYNEQFF,TGTGCCAGCAGTAGCCACCTCGTGGGCTCCTGGGCCTACAATGAGCAGTTCTTC
NA,TRBJ1-2,14,TRBV2,NA,CASSEALREYGYTF,TGTGCCAGCAGTGAAGCGCTTCGGGAATATGGCTACACCTTC
TRBD2,TRBJ2-3,17,TRBV11-2,NA,CASSGRGGGSAGNTQYF,TGTGCCAGCAGCGGACGGGGCGGGGGGTCAGCGGGGAATACGCAGTATTTT
NA,TRBJ2-7,14,TRBV29-1,NA,CSVEEGGVGDWQYF,TGCAGCGTTGAGGAGGGGGGGGTTGGTGACTGGCAGTACTTC
NA,TRBJ1-2,13,TRBV12-3/TRBV12-4,NA,CASNPQGPSGYTF,TGTGCCAGCAACCCACAGGGTCCAAGCGGCTACACCTTC
NA,TRBJ2-3,15,TRBV5-1,NA,CASSLEAWGTDTQYF,TGCGCCAGCAGCTTGGAGGCATGGGGCACAGATACGCAGTATTTT
TRBD1,TRBJ1-1,14,TRBV19,NA,CASRGQGQSTEAFF,TGTGCCAGTAGGGGACAGGGCCAAAGCACTGAAGCTTTCTTT
TRBD1,TRBJ1-5,15,TRBV27,once,CASSPGDRGNQPQHF,TGTGCCAGCAGTCCTGGGGACAGGGGCAATCAGCCCCAGCATTTT
TRBD2,TRBJ2-7,16,TRBV25-1,NA,CASSGLPRGGSYEQYF,TGTGCCAGCAGTGGCCTCCCGCGGGGGGGGTCTTACGAGCAGTACTTC
NA,TRBJ1-5,17,TRBV4-1,NA,CASSQGAALSPNQPQHF,TGCGCCAGCAGCCAAGGGGCAGCCCTCTCTCCGAATCAGCCCCAGCATTTT
TRBD1,TRBJ1-4,14,TRBV27,NA,CASSVTGGGEKLFF,TGTGCCAGCAGTGTAACAGGGGGCGGCGAAAAACTGTTTTTT
NA,TRBJ2-1,16,TRBV5-6,NA,CASSSFGDTGNNEQFF,TGTGCCAGCAGCTCGTTCGGGGACACGGGAAACAATGAGCAGTTCTTC
NA,TRBJ2-5,15,TRBV9,NA,CASSVDHASQETQYF,TGTGCCAGCAGTGTGGACCATGCGTCCCAAGAGACCCAGTACTTC
NA,TRBJ1-2,16,TRBV30,NA,CAWSDRVGLNNYGYTF,TGTGCCTGGAGTGACAGGGTGGGATTAAACAACTATGGCTACACCTTC
NA,TRBJ1-3,15,TRBV11-3,NA,CASSLDRSSGNTIYF,TGTGCCAGCAGCTTAGACAGAAGCTCTGGAAACACCATATATTTT
NA,TRBJ2-2,16,TRBV5-6,NA,CASSPIGTLNTGELFF,TGTGCCAGCAGCCCTATCGGGACTTTGAACACCGGGGAGCTGTTTTTT